This T cell receptor (beta chain) was captured by sequencing in a study of cytomegalovirus exposure and HLA in healthy donors. Regarding the study as a whole: Earlier findings revealed that most TCR beta V segments proved productive either about 87% or about 30% of the time. A missense DCLRE1C variant was associated with V- and J-gene trimming of TCR beta chains in a later analysis, and an independent cohort replicated the association. The authors confirmed in vitro that three CMV-associated chains were specific for CMV antigens.

Concerning this clone: Its specificity is unknown.

PCR was performed using 60 Vbeta and 13 Jbeta primers. Measured with immunoSEQ multiplex PCR; TCRdb has only the in-frame clones, and not every one. The sample has about 190,000 clones, around 87% seen once; the top ten hold over 1%. The V gene lost 4 bases and the J gene lost 0 bases, with 16 bases spanning the gap. This CDR3 region has 16 residues. Germline CDR1 reads SGHNT; CDR2 reads YYREEE (reference sequence). Among the donors, all were healthy bone marrow donors. The specimen was PBMCs. V and J are TRBV5-4 and TRBJ1-1, with TRBD1 as a possible D gene (6 bases). The source is a man under 40 in good health and CMV-seronegative. CDR3 in DNA: TGTGCCAGCAGCACAAGGACAGCTTTGATGAACACTGAAGCTTTCTTT. Translating it yields CASSTRTALMNTEAFF. Full variable domain (outside the CDR3, taken from reference TRBV5-4 and TRBJ1-1): ETGVTQSPTHLIKTRGQQVTLRCSSQSGHNTVSWYQQALGQGPQFIFQYYREEENGRGNFPPRFSGLQFPNYSSELNVNALELDDSALYLCASSTRTALMNTEAFFGQGTRLTVV.